This T cell receptor beta chain was obtained from a study of PD-L1 blockade in urothelial cancer. Time point in this sample: peripheral blood 6 weeks after treatment start. Assay used: immunoSEQ multiplex PCR; TCRdb lists only in-frame clones, some missing. The top ten hold roughly 2.6% of the sample, which has 95,000 to 150,000 clones, roughly 88% seen once. There are 17 residues in the CDR3. Germline V gene data show CDR1 as SEHNR and CDR2 as FQNEAQ (reference sequence). V lost 4 bases and J lost 0, with 18 bases in between. The clonotype was recovered from a man over 45 with urothelial cancer. The sample here was PBMCs, taken around atezolizumab (anti-PD-L1) treatment. The rearrangement links TRBV7-9 to TRBJ2-5; the D gene is possibly TRBD2 (7 bases). CDR3 region: CASSWGGAGTYQETQYF. In nucleotides, the CDR3 is TGTGCCAGCAGCTGGGGGGGAGCCGGGACATACCAAGAGACCCAGTACTTC.